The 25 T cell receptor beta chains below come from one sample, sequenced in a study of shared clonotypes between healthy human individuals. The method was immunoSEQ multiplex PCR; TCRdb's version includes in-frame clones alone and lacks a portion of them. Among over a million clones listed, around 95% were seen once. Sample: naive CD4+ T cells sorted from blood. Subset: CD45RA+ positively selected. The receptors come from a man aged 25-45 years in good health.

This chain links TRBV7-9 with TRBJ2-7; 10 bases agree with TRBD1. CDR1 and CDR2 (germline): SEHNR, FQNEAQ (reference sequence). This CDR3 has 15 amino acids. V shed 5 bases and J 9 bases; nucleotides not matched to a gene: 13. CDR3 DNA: TGTGCCAGCAGCAAGGCGGGACAGGGGAATAAGGTGCAGTACTTC. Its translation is CASSKAGQGNKVQYF. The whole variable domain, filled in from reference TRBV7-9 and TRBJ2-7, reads DTGVSQNPRHKITKRGQNVTFRCDPISEHNRLYWYRQTLGQGPEFLTYFQNEAQLEKSRLLSDRFSAERPKGSFSTLEIQRTEQGDSAMYLCASSKAGQGNKVQYFGPGTRLTVT.

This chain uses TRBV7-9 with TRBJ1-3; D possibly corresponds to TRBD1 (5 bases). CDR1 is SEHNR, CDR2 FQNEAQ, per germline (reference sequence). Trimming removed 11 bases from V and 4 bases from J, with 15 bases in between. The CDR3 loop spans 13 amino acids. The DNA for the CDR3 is TGTGCCTCCAGGGCCCCGGCAGGAAACACCATATATTTT. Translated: CASRAPAGNTIYF.

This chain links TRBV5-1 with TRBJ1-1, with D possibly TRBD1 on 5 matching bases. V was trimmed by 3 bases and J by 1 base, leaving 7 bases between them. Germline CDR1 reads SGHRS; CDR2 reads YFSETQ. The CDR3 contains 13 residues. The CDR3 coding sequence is TGCGCCAGCAGCTATGGACAGAACACTGAAGCTTTCTTT. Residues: CASSYGQNTEAFF.

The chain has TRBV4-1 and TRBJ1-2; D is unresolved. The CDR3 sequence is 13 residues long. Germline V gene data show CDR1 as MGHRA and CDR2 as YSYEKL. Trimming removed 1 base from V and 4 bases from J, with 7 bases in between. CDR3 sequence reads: CASSQGATYGYTF. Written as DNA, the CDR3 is TGCGCCAGCAGCCAAGGTGCTACCTATGGCTACACCTTC.

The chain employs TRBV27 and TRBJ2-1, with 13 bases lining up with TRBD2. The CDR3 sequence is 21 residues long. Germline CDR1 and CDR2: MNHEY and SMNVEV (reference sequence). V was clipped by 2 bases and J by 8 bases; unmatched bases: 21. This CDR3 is CASSLLATGGPGLAGKDEQFF. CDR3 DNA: TGTGCCAGCAGTTTACTCGCGACAGGGGGCCCGGGACTAGCGGGAAAGGATGAGCAGTTCTTC.

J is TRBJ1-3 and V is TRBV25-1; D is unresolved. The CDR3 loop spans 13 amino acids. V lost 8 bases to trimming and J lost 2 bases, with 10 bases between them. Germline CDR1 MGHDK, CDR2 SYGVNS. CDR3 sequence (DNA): TGTGCCAGCGGGTGGACGGCTGGAAACACCATATATTTT. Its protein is CASGWTAGNTIYF.

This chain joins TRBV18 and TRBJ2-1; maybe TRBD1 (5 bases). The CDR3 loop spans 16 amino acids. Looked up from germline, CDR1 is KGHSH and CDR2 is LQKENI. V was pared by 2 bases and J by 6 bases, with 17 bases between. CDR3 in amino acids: CASSPILSSQGNEQFF. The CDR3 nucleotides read TGTGCCAGCTCACCAATTTTGTCTAGTCAGGGCAATGAGCAGTTCTTC.

The CDR3 bases are TGTGCCAGCAGGTCTAGGGCAACCAATCAGCCCCAGCATTTT. Amino acids: CASRSRATNQPQHF. The chain combines TRBV5-8 with TRBJ1-5, with D unresolved. Per germline, CDR1 SGHTS and CDR2 YDEGEE. This CDR3 region has 14 residues. The ends were cut back, 5 bases at V and 3 bases at J, with 12 bases in the middle.

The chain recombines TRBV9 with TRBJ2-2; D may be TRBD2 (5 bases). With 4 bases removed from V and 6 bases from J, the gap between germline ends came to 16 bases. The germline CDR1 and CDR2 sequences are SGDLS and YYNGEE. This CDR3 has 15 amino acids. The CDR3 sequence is CASSTEPILAGELFF. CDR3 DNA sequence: TGTGCCAGCAGCACTGAACCTATACTAGCCGGGGAGCTGTTTTTT.

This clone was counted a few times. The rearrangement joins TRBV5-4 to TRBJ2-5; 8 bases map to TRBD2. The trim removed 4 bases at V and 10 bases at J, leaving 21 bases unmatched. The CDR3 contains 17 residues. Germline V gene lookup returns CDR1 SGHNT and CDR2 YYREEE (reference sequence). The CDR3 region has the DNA TGTGCCAGCAGCCAAGCCGGGGGGGGCGCTTACAGCCCAGACCAGTACTTC. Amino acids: CASSQAGGGAYSPDQYF.

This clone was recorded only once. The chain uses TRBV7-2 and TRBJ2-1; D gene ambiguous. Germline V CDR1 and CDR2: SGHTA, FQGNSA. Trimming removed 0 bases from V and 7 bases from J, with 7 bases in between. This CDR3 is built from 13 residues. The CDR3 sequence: CASSLADRNEQFF. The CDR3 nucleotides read TGTGCCAGCAGCTTAGCGGATAGGAATGAGCAGTTCTTC.

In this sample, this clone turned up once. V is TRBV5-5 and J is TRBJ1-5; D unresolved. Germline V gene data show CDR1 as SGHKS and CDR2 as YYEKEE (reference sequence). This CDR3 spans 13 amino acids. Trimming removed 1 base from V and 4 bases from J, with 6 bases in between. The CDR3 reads CASSLLGNQPQHF. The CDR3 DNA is TGTGCCAGCAGCTTGCTGGGTAATCAGCCCCAGCATTTT.

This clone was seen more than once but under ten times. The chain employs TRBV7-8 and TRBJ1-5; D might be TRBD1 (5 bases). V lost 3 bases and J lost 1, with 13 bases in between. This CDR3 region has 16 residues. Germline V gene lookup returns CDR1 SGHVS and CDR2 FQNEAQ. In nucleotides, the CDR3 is TGTGCCAGCAGCTTGGGGGACGTCAAAAGCAATCAGCCCCAGCATTTT. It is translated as CASSLGDVKSNQPQHF.

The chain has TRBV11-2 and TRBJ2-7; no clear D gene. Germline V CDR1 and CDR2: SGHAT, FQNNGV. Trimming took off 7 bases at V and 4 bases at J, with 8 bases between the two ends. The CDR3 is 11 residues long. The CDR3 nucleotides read TGTGCCAGCACCCTGACTTACGAGCAGTACTTC. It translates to CASTLTYEQYF.

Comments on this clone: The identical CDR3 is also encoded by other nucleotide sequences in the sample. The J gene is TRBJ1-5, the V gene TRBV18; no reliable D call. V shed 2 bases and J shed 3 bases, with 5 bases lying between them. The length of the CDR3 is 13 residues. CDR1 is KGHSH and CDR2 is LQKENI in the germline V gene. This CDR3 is CASSPGSNQPQHF. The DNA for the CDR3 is TGTGCCAGCTCACCAGGGTCCAATCAGCCCCAGCATTTT.

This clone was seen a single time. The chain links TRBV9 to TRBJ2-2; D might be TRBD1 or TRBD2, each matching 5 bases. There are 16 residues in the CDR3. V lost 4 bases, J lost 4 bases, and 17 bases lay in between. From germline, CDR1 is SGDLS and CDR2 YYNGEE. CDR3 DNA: TGTGCCAGCAGCCCGAGGGGCGGCCGATCCACCGGGGAGCTGTTTTTT. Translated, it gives CASSPRGGRSTGELFF.

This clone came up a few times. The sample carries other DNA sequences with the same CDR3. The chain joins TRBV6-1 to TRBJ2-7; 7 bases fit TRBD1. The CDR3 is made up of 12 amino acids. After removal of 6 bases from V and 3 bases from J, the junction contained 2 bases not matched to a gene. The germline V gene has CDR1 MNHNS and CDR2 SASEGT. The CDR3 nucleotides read TGTGCCAGCAGGGGGGACAGCTACGAGCAGTACTTC. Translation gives CASRGDSYEQYF.

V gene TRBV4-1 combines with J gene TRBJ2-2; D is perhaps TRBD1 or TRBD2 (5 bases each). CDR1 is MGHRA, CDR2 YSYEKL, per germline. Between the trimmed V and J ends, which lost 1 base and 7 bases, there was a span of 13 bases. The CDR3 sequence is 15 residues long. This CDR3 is CASSQAGAGVGELFF. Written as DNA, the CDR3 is TGCGCCAGCAGCCAAGCCGGGGCTGGAGTCGGGGAGCTGTTTTTT.

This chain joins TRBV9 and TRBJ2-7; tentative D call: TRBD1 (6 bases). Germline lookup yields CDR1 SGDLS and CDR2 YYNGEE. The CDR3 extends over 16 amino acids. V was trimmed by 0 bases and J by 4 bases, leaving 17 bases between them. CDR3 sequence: CASSVGLEDRRYEQYF. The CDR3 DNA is TGTGCCAGCAGCGTAGGGCTCGAAGACAGGAGATACGAGCAGTACTTC.

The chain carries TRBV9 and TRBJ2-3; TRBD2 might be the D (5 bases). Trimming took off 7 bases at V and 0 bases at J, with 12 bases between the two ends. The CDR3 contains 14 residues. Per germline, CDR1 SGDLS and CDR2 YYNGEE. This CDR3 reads CASSTSPSTDTQYF. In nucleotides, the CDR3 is TGTGCCAGCTCTACTAGTCCTAGCACAGATACGCAGTATTTT.

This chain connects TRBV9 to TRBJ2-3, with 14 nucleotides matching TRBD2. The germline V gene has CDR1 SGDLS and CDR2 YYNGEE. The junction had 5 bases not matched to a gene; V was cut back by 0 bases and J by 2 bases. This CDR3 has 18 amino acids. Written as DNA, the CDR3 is TGTGCCAGCAGCGTAGGGACTAGCGGGAGGTCCTACACAGATACGCAGTATTTT. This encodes CASSVGTSGRSYTDTQYF.

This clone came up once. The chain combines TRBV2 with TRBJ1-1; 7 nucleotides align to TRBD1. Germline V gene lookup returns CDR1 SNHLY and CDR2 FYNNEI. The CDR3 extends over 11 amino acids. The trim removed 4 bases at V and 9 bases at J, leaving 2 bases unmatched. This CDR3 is CASSGDSQAFF. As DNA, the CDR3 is TGTGCCAGCAGTGGGGACAGCCAAGCTTTCTTT.

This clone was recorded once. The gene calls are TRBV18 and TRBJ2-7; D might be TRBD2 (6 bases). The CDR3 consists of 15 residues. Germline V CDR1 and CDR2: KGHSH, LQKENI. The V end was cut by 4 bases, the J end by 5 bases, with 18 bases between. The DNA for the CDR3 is TGTGCCAGCTCACAGTCTCACGGGAGAATGAACGAGCAGTACTTC. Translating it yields CASSQSHGRMNEQYF.

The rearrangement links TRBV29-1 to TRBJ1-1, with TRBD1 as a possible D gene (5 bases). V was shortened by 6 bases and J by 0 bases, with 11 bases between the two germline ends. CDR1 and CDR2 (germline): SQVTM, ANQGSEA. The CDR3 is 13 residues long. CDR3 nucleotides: TGCAGCGTCGAAACGACAGTGAACACTGAAGCTTTCTTT. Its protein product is CSVETTVNTEAFF.

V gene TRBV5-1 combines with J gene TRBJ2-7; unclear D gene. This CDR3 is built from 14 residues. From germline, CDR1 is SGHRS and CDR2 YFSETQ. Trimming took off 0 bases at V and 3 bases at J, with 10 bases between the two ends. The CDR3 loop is CASSLGQEYYEQYF. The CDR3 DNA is TGCGCCAGCAGCTTGGGCCAGGAGTACTACGAGCAGTACTTC.